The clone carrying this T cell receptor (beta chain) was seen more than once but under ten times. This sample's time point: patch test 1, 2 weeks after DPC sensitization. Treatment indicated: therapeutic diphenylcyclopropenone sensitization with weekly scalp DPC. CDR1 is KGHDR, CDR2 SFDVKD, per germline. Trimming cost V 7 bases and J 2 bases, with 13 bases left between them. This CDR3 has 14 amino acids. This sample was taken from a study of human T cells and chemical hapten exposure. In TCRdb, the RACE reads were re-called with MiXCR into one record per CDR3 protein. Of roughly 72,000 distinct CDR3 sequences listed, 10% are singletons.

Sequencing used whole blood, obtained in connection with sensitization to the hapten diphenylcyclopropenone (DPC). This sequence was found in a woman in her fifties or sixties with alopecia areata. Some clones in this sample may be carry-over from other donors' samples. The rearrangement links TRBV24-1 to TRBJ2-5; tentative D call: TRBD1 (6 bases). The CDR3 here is CATRGQGPQETQYF. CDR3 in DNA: TGTGCCACCAGGGGCCAGGGGCCTCAAGAGACCCAGTACTTC.